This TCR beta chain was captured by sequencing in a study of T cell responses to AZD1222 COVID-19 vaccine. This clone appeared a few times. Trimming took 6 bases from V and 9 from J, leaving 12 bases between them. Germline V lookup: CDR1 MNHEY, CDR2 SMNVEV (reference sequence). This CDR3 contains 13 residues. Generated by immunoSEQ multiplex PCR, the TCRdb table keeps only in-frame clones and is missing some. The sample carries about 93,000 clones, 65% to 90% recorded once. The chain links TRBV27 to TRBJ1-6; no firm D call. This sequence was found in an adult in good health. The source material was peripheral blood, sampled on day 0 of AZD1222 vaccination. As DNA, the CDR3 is TGTGCCAGCAGCCGGACTCTGGGTTCACCCCTCCACTTT. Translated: CASSRTLGSPLHF.